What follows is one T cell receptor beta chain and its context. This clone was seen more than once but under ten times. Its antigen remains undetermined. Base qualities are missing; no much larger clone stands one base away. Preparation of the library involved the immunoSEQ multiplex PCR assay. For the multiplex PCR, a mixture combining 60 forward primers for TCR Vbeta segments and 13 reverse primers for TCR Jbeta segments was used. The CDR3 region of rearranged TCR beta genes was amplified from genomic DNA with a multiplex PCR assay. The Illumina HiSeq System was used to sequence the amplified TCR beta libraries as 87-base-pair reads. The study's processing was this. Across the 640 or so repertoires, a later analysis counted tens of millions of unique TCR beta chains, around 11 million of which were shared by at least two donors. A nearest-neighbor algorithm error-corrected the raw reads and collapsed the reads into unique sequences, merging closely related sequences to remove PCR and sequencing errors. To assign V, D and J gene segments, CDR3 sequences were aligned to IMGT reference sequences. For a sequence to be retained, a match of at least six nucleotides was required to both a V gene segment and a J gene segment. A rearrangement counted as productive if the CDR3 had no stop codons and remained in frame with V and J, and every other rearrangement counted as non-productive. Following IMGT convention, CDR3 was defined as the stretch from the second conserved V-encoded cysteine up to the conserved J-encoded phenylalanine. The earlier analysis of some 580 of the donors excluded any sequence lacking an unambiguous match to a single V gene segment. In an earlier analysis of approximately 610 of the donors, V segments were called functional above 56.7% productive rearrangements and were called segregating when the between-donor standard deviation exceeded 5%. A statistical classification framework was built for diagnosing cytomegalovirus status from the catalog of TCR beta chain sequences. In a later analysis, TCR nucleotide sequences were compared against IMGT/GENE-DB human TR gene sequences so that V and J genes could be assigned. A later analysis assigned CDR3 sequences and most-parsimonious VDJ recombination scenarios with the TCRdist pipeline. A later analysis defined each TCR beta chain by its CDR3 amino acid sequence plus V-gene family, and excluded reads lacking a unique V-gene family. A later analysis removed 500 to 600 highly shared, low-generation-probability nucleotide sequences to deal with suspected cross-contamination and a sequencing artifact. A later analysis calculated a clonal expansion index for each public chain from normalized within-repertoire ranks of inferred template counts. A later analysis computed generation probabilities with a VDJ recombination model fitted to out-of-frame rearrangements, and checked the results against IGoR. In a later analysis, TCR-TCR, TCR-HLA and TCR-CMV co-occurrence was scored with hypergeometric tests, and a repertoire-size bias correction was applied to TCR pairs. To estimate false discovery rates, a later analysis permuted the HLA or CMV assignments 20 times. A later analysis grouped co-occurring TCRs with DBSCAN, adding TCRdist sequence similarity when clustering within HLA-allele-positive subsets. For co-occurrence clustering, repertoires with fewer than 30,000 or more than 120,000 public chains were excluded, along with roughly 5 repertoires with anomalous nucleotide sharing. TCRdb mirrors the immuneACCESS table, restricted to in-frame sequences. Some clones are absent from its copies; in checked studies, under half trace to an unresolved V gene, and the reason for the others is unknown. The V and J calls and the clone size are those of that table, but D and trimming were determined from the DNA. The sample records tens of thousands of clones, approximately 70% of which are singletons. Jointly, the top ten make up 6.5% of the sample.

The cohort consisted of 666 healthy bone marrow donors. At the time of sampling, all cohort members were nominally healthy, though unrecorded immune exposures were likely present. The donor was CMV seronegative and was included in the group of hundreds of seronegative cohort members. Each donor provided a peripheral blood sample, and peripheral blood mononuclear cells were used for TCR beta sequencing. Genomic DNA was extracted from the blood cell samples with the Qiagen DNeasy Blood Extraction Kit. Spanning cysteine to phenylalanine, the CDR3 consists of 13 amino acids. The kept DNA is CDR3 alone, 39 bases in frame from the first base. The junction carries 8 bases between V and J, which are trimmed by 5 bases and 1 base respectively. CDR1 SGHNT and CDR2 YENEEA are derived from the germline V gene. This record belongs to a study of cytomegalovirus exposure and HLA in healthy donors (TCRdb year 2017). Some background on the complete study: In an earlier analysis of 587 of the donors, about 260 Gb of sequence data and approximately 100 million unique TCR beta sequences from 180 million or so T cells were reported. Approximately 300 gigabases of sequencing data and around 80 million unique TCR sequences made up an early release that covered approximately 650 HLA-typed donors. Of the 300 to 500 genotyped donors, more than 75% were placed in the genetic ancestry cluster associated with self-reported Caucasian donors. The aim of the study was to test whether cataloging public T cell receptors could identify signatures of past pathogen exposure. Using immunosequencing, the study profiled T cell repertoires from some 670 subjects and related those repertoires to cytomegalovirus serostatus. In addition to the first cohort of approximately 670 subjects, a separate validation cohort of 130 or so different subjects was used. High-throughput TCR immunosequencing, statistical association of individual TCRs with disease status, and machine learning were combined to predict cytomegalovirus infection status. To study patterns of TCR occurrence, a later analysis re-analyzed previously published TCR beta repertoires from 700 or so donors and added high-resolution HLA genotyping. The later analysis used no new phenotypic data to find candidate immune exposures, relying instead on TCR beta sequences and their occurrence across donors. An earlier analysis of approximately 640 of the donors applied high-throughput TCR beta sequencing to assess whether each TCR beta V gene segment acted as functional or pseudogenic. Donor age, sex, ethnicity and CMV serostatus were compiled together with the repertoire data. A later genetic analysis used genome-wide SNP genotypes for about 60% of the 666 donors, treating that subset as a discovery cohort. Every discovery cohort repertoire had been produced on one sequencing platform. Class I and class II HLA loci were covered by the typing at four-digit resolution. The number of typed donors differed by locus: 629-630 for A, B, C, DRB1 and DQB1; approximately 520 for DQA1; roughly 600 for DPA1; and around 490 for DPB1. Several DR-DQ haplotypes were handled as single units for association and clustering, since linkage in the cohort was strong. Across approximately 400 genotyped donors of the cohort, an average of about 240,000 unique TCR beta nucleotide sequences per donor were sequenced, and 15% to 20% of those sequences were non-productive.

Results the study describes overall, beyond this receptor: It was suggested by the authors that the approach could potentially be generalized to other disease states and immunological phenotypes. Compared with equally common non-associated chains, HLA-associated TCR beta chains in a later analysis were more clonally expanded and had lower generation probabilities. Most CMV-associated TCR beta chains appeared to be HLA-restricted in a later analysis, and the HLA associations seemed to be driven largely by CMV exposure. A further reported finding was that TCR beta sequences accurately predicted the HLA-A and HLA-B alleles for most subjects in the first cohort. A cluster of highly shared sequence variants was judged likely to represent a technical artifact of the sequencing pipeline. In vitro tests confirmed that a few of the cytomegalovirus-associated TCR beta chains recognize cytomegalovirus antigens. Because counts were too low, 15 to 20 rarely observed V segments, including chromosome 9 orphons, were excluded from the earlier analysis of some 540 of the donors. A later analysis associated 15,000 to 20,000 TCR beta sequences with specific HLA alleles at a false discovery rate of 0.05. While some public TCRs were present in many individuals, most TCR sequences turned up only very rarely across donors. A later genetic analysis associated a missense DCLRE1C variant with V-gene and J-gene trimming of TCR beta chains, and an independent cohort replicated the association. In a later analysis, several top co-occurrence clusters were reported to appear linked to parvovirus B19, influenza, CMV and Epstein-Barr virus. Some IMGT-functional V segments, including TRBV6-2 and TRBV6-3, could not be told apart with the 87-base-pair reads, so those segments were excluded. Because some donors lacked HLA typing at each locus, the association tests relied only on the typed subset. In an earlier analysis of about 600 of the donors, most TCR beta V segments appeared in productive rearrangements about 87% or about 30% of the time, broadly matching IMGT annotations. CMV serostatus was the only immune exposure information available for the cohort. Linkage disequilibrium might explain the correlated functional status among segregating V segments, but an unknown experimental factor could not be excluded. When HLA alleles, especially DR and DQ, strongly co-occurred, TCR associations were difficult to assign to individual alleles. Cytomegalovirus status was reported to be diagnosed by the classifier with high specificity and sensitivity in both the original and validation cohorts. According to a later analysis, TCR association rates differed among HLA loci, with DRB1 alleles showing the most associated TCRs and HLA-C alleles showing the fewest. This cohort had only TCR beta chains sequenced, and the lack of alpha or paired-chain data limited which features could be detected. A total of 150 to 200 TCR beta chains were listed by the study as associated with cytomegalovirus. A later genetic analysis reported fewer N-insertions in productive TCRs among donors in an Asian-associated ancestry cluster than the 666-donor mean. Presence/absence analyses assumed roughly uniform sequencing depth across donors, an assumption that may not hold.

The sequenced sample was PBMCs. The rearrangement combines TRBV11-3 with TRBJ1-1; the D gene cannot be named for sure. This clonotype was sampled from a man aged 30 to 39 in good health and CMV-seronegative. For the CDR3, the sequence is CASSPRENTEAFF. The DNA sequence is TGTGCCAGCAGCCCGAGGGAGAACACTGAAGCTTTCTTT.